This T cell receptor (beta chain) was recorded in a study of blood T cell repertoires in COVID-19. Across the whole study: Acute-phase and convalescent COVID-19 samples originated in the United States, Italy and Spain. PBMCs, B-cell-depleted T cells, or T cells were the source of the cDNA or gDNA that made up the material.

Libraries were prepared by immunoSEQ multiplex PCR; TCRdb keeps only in-frame clonotypes and omits some of them. Of about 210,000 clones in the sample, around 88% are singletons; the top ten hold roughly 7.6%. This CDR3 is 12 amino acids long. Germline V gives CDR1 LNHDA, CDR2 SQIVND (reference sequence). V trimming: 8 bases; J trimming: 9 bases; junction bases outside the gene matches: 6. The source material was peripheral blood. The sequence was obtained from a woman in her fifties or sixties with acute or convalescent COVID-19. The V gene is TRBV19, the J gene TRBJ2-2; 7 bases are shared with TRBD2. CDR3 DNA: TGTGCCAGTGGTCGCGGGGGAAGGGAGCTGTTTTTT. Translation: CASGRGGRELFF.